Each of the 17 T cell receptor beta chains below was sequenced from the same sample in a study of blood T cell repertoires in COVID-19. Clones were sequenced by immunoSEQ multiplex PCR, and TCRdb holds only the in-frame ones, with some missing. The data show around 240,000 clones, around 83% seen once. The specimen sequenced was peripheral blood. The receptor source for this set is a woman aged 45-65 years with acute or convalescent COVID-19.

The gene calls are TRBV20-1 and TRBJ1-1, with a tentative D call TRBD1 (6 bases). The CDR3 loop spans 17 amino acids. Germline CDR1 DFQATT, CDR2 SNEGSKA (reference sequence). Trimming took off 3 bases at V and 0 bases at J, with 20 bases between the two ends. Written as DNA, the CDR3 is TGCAGTGCTAGTAGGGTGGGGGGGCTAGTCATGAACACTGAAGCTTTCTTT. Its protein product is CSASRVGGLVMNTEAFF.

V and J are TRBV5-1 and TRBJ1-1; D perhaps matches TRBD1 (5 bases). The CDR3 runs 16 residues. CDR1 and CDR2 (germline): SGHRS, YFSETQ. The V end was cut by 3 bases, the J end by 4 bases, with 19 bases between. Here the CDR3 reads CASSSTLASGTTEAFF. DNA for the CDR3: TGCGCCAGCAGCTCAACCTTAGCCAGCGGGACCACTGAAGCTTTCTTT.

The chain employs TRBV3-1 (or the pseudogene TRBV3-2) and TRBJ2-3; TRBD2 aligns across 16 bases. In germline, CDR1 is LGHDT, CDR2 YNNKEL (reference sequence). V was clipped by 1 base and J by 4 bases; unmatched bases: 2. The CDR3 extends over 17 amino acids. The CDR3 coding sequence is TGTGCCAGCAGCCAAGCGGGACTAGCGGGAGGGGCAGATACGCAGTATTTT. Residues: CASSQAGLAGGADTQYF.

The J gene is TRBJ1-6, the V gene TRBV5-4, with 7 bases that match TRBD1. The CDR3 has 15 residues. Germline trimming cut 1 base from V and 7 bases from J; bases unmatched to any gene: 5. The germline CDR1 and CDR2 sequences are SGHNT and YYREEE (reference sequence). The CDR3 DNA sequence: TGTGCCAGCAGCTTGCCGACAGGGAACAATTCACCCCTCCACTTT. Translated, it gives CASSLPTGNNSPLHF.

The chain joins TRBV3-1 (or the pseudogene TRBV3-2) to TRBJ1-3; D not certain. Germline V gene lookup returns CDR1 LGHDT and CDR2 YNNKEL (reference sequence). The germline V and J ends were trimmed by 1 base and 4 bases, with 8 bases remaining between them. The CDR3 is 14 residues long. The CDR3 region has the DNA TGTGCCAGCAGCCAAGGCCCGGGGGGAAACACCATATATTTT. It is translated as CASSQGPGGNTIYF.

This rearrangement joins TRBV7-2 to TRBJ2-5; possible D gene TRBD2, 6 bases. Germline V gene data show CDR1 as SGHTA and CDR2 as FQGNSA. V lost 2 bases and J 5 bases, leaving 9 bases between the germline ends. CDR3 size: 13 residues. The CDR3 nucleotides are TGTGCCAGCAGCTTACCTAGCGCGGAGACCCAGTACTTC. Protein: CASSLPSAETQYF.

The rearrangement joins TRBV6-6 to TRBJ1-1, with TRBD1 matching over 7 bases. Trimming at V came to 0 bases and at J to 5 bases, leaving 6 bases not matched to a gene. Germline loops: CDR1 MNHNY, CDR2 SVGAGI (reference sequence). The CDR3 length is 15 residues. The CDR3 loop reads CASSYSSGGITEAFF. In DNA form, the CDR3 reads TGTGCCAGCAGTTACTCTTCAGGGGGTATTACTGAAGCTTTCTTT.

This chain connects TRBV14 to TRBJ2-1; 7 nucleotides match TRBD2. The junction had 10 bases not matched to a gene; V was cut back by 4 bases and J by 4 bases. CDR1 SGHDN and CDR2 FVKESK come from the germline V gene. The length of the CDR3 is 16 residues. The CDR3 nucleotides read TGTGCCAGCAGCCCCCTAGCGGATCCAAATTACAATGAGCAGTTCTTC. It codes for CASSPLADPNYNEQFF. Variable domain in full (rest from reference TRBV14 and TRBJ2-1): EAGVTQFPSHSVIEKGQTVTLRCDPISGHDNLYWYRRVMGKEIKFLLHFVKESKQDESGMPNNRFLAERTGGTYSTLKVQPAELEDSGVYFCASSPLADPNYNEQFFGPGTRLTVL.

The gene calls are TRBV19 and TRBJ2-3; a possible D gene is TRBD2 (7 bases). Germline assignment: CDR1 LNHDA and CDR2 SQIVND (reference sequence). Trimming removed 2 bases at V and 1 base at J, with 10 bases between. The CDR3 spans 15 residues. The chain's CDR3 is CASSIRRGRTDTQYF. Written as DNA, the CDR3 is TGTGCCAGTAGTATAAGGCGGGGGCGCACAGATACGCAGTATTTT.

This rearrangement joins TRBV3-1 (or the pseudogene TRBV3-2) to TRBJ2-7; the match to TRBD1 covers 8 bases. The junction had 6 bases not matched to a gene; V was cut back by 3 bases and J by 2 bases. CDR1 is LGHDT and CDR2 is YNNKEL in the germline V gene (reference sequence). This CDR3 contains 15 residues. DNA for the CDR3: TGTGCCAGCAGCCACCGACAGGGGTTCACCTACGAGCAGTACTTC. It encodes CASSHRQGFTYEQYF.

The chain couples TRBV15 to TRBJ1-1; the match to TRBD1 covers 7 bases. V shed 0 bases and J 6 bases; nucleotides not matched to a gene: 4. Germline loops: CDR1 LNHNV, CDR2 YYDKDF (reference sequence). The CDR3 runs to 14 residues. This CDR3 is CATSRDQGVAEAFF. CDR3 DNA: TGTGCCACCAGCAGAGATCAGGGGGTGGCTGAAGCTTTCTTT.

The CDR3 region is CASTRAGNGYTF. CDR3 nucleotides: TGTGCCAGCACCCGGGCGGGAAATGGCTACACCTTC. The rearrangement links TRBV28 to TRBJ1-2; no clear D gene. Germline values: CDR1 MDHEN, CDR2 SYDVKM. The ends were cut back, 7 bases at V and 6 bases at J, with 12 bases in the middle. The CDR3 loop spans 12 amino acids.

This clone has at least ten counts. The chain is built from TRBV6-2 or TRBV6-3 and TRBJ2-3, with TRBD1 matching over 8 bases. Per germline, CDR1 MNHEY and CDR2 SVGEGT. This CDR3 has 15 residues. V lost 5 bases, J lost 3 bases, and 7 bases stayed unmatched. The CDR3 nucleotides are TGTGCCAGCAGTCAGTACAGGGGGTCGACAGATACGCAGTATTTT. Translation: CASSQYRGSTDTQYF.

The CDR3 DNA reads as TGTGCCAGCAGCTTGGTAGGGGCATGGGTCCTCCCTGTCTACGAGCAGTACTTC. It is translated as CASSLVGAWVLPVYEQYF. This rearrangement joins TRBV5-6 to TRBJ2-7; weak D call: TRBD1 (5 bases). Trimming shortened V by 0 bases and J by 3 bases, and 22 bases separated the two germline ends. This CDR3 spans 18 amino acids. Germline lookup yields CDR1 SGHDT and CDR2 YYEEEE.

This clone came up once. This chain connects TRBV4-3 to TRBJ1-4; D is possibly TRBD1 (6 bases). The V end lost 0 bases, the J end lost 8 bases, and 13 bases lay between the germline ends. This CDR3 comprises 15 residues. Germline loops: CDR1 LGHNA, CDR2 YSLEER. The CDR3 region is CASSQDEQGWEKLFF. The CDR3 bases are TGCGCCAGCAGCCAAGATGAACAGGGATGGGAAAAACTGTTTTTT.

The chain combines TRBV7-9 with TRBJ1-3; D gene ambiguous. Germline-derived CDR1 and CDR2 are SEHNR and FQNEAQ (reference sequence). The ends were cut back, 4 bases at V and 0 bases at J, with 4 bases in the middle. This CDR3 spans 13 amino acids. CDR3 in amino acids: CASSSLSGNTIYF. The CDR3 nucleotides are TGTGCCAGCAGCTCCCTCTCTGGAAACACCATATATTTT.

This clone was recorded a few times. J is TRBJ2-7 and V is TRBV25-1, with 10 positions matching TRBD2. J gave up 6 bases and V 5 bases, and 10 bases lay outside the gene matches. Germline CDR1 and CDR2: MGHDK and SYGVNS. This CDR3 is built from 15 residues. CDR3 in DNA: TGTGCCAGCAGTCCAGGGCTAGCGGGAGTAGGCGAGCAGTACTTC. This encodes CASSPGLAGVGEQYF.